This paragraph reports one T cell receptor (beta chain). The target antigen is unknown. This sample was included in a study of T cell responses to AZD1222 COVID-19 vaccine. Background on the study: Pooling covered second doses at about 4 or about 12 weeks.

Profiling relied on immunoSEQ multiplex PCR, and the TCRdb table lists in-frame clones only, not all of them. The table has under 95,000 clones, roughly nine tenths seen once. The study's findings and limits: At study baseline, merely roughly 6 AZD1222 recipients were seropositive. Repertoire samples came only from after the peak T cell response.

This TCR derives from an adult in good health. Sequenced here: peripheral blood, sampled on day 0 of AZD1222 vaccination.

The CDR3 DNA sequence: TGTGCCAGCAGCCATGGACAGCACAATGAGCAGTTCTTC. Its protein product is CASSHGQHNEQFF. This sequence joins TRBV7-3 and TRBJ2-1, with a weak D call TRBD1 (6 bases). Trimming stripped 5 bases from V and 5 bases from J, with 10 bases between. CDR3 length: 13 amino acids. The germline V gene encodes CDR1 SGHTA and CDR2 FQGTGA.